This record covers a single T cell receptor beta chain. Its matching antigen is unknown. PCR was performed a second time for about 7 to 12 cycles using a sample-barcoded 5' primer and a J-beta primer mix. In TCRdb, the 5' RACE reads were re-called with MiXCR into one record per CDR3 protein. The data show nearly 1 million distinct CDR3 sequences, just over 50% seen once. The data belong to a study of blood T cells in healthy people across ages. Findings of the study overall: Changes in expanded clonotypes were possibly confounded, as the CMV status of donors was unknown. Researchers judged that diversity estimates from one million T cells fell short of true values.

Between the trimmed V and J ends, which lost 3 bases and 4 bases, there was a span of 9 bases. This CDR3 comprises 13 residues. The sample comprised blood. The sequence derives from a woman aged 55-75 years in good health. V and J are TRBV12-3 or TRBV12-4 and TRBJ1-2; D is perhaps TRBD1 (5 bases). CDR3 amino acids: CASSFLDSYGYTF. CDR3 bases: TGTGCCAGCAGTTTCCTAGACAGCTATGGCTACACCTTC.